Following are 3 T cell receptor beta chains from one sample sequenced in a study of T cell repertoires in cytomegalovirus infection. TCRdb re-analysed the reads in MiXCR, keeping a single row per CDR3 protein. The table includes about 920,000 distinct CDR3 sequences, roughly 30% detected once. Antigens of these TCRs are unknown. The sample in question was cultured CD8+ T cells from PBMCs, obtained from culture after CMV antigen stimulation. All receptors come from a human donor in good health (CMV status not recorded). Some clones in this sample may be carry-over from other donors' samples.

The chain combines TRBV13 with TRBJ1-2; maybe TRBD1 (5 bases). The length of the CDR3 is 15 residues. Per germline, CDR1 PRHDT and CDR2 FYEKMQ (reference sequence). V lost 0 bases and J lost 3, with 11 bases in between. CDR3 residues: CASSLGRGDYYGYTF. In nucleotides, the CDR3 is TGTGCCAGCAGCTTAGGGCGGGGGGATTACTATGGCTACACCTTC.

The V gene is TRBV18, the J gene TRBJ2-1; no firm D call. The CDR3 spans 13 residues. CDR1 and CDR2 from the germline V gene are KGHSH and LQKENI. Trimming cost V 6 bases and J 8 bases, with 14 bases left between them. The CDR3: CASSPLASDEQFF. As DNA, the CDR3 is TGTGCCAGCTCGCCCTTGGCCAGCGATGAGCAGTTCTTC.

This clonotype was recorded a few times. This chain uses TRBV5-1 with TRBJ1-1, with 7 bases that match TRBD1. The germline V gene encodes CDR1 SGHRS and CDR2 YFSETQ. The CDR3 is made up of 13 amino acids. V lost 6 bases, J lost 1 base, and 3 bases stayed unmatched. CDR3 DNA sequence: TGCGCCAGCACCGGACAGGCGAACACTGAAGCTTTCTTT. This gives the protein CASTGQANTEAFF.